These 19 T cell receptor beta chains were all obtained from the same sample, sequenced in a study of vaccination effects on CD4 cells after COVID-19. Expansion of antigen-specific CD4+ T cells with viral peptide pools was carried out by the ViraFEST assay before sequencing. Scientists isolated CD4+ T cells after a roughly nine-day culture period ended. Antigen specificity for these receptors is unknown. The data were produced by immunoSEQ multiplex PCR, yet TCRdb's version contains in-frame clones alone and is incomplete. The table lists just over 30,000 clones, 55% to 75% of them singletons. The sample was CD4+ T cells from PBMCs cultured with HCoV-229E spike peptides, taken before COVID-19 vaccination. Receptor source: a human donor who received a COVID-19 vaccine.

CDR3 amino acids: CASWDRGGRDTEAFF. In DNA, the CDR3 is TGTGCCAGCTGGGACAGGGGTGGTAGAGACACTGAAGCTTTCTTT. The chain joins TRBV27 to TRBJ1-1; 10 nucleotides match TRBD1. V shed 8 bases, J shed 3 bases, and the junction held 9 bases outside the gene matches. CDR1 MNHEY and CDR2 SMNVEV come from the germline V gene (reference sequence). This CDR3 is 15 amino acids long.

The chain is built from TRBV12-5 and TRBJ1-5; unclear D gene. Germline-derived CDR1 and CDR2 are LGHNT and FRNRAP. V gave up 0 bases and J gave up 3 bases, with 6 bases separating them. CDR3 size: 14 residues. CDR3 sequence: CASGLVGPNQPQHF. The CDR3 DNA reads TGTGCTAGTGGTTTGGTAGGACCCAATCAGCCCCAGCATTTT.

The chain uses TRBV7-9 and TRBJ1-2; D is uncertain. Looked up from germline, CDR1 is SEHNR and CDR2 is FQNEAQ (reference sequence). This CDR3 region has 14 residues. Trimming left V 1 base short and J 8 bases short, with 14 bases between. The CDR3 DNA reads as TGTGCCAGCAGCTTAGATGCCGGGGAAGGAGGCTACACCTTC. Its protein is CASSLDAGEGGYTF.

The chain carries TRBV9 and TRBJ1-1, with a tentative D call TRBD1 (5 bases). Trimming took 0 bases from V and 1 from J, leaving 10 bases between them. CDR3 length: 15 residues. Germline V gives CDR1 SGDLS, CDR2 YYNGEE. This CDR3 reads CASSVDRIQNTEAFF. The CDR3 nucleotides are TGTGCCAGCAGCGTAGACAGGATACAGAACACTGAAGCTTTCTTT.

This rearrangement joins TRBV6-5 to TRBJ2-7, with TRBD1 as a possible D gene (7 bases). Trimming removed 6 bases at V and 3 bases at J, with 18 bases between. CDR1 and CDR2 from the germline V gene are MNHEY and SVGAGI. CDR3 length: 15 residues. CDR3 region: CASRPSRGEYYEQYF. CDR3 in DNA: TGTGCCAGCAGACCTAGCAGGGGGGAATACTACGAGCAGTACTTC.

This clone has just one count. V gene TRBV5-1 combines with J gene TRBJ1-1; TRBD1 might be the D (5 bases). Trimming took off 4 bases at V and 3 bases at J, with 13 bases between the two ends. The CDR3 sequence is 14 residues long. Germline CDR1 and CDR2: SGHRS and YFSETQ. The CDR3 loop reads CASSRGGSDTEAFF. CDR3 bases: TGCGCCAGCAGCCGGGGGGGGTCGGACACTGAAGCTTTCTTT.

This clone was detected only a few times. This chain links TRBV5-1 with TRBJ2-1, with 9 bases lining up with TRBD1. V dropped 0 bases and J dropped 5; count of bases not matched to a gene: 0. Per germline, CDR1 SGHRS and CDR2 YFSETQ. The CDR3 extends over 14 amino acids. DNA of the CDR3: TGCGCCAGCAGCTTGGGACAGGGGGACAATGAGCAGTTCTTC. Protein product: CASSLGQGDNEQFF.

This clone occurred once. The chain joins TRBV14 to TRBJ2-7; 7 nucleotides match TRBD2. V lost 1 base to trimming and J lost 0 bases; unmatched junction nucleotides: 6. The CDR3 has 16 amino acids. Germline V gene lookup returns CDR1 SGHDN and CDR2 FVKESK. CDR3 residues: CASSQGGGTDSYEQYF. The CDR3 DNA sequence: TGTGCCAGCAGCCAAGGGGGGGGGACGGACTCCTACGAGCAGTACTTC.

The chain couples TRBV18 to TRBJ2-5; 9 bases are shared with TRBD1. Germline V CDR1 and CDR2: KGHSH, LQKENI. CDR3 length: 16 residues. J was trimmed by 2 bases and V by 3 bases; bases with no gene match: 7. DNA for the CDR3: TGTGCCAGCTCACCCACGGACAGGGGCTTACAAGAGACCCAGTACTTC. It encodes CASSPTDRGLQETQYF.

The chain carries TRBV2 and TRBJ2-1, with 7 bases that match TRBD1. CDR3 length: 14 residues. The V gene end was trimmed by 5 bases and the J gene end by 3 bases; junction bases not matched to a gene: 4. The germline gives CDR1 SNHLY, CDR2 FYNNEI. In DNA, the CDR3 is TGTGCCAGCAGTAACAGGGGTTTCTACAATGAGCAGTTCTTC. Its protein product is CASSNRGFYNEQFF.

The chain employs TRBV7-8 and TRBJ1-2; TRBD1 matches 8 bases. The V and J ends lost 8 bases and 6 bases, in that order; junction bases with no gene match: 8. The CDR3 has 13 residues. Germline values: CDR1 SGHVS, CDR2 FQNEAQ. The CDR3 loop reads CASSGQVLNGYTF. CDR3 sequence (DNA): TGTGCCAGCTCGGGACAGGTCCTTAATGGCTACACCTTC.

The CDR3 nucleotides read TGTGCCAGCAGCACTTCCCTTCTAGCGGGAGTTGGCAATGAGCAGTTCTTC. It specifies CASSTSLLAGVGNEQFF. The chain has TRBV5-4 and TRBJ2-1; 10 bases agree with TRBD2. Germline CDR1 is SGHNT and CDR2 is YYREEE (reference sequence). This CDR3 has 17 amino acids. Losses at the gene ends were 4 bases for V and 6 bases for J; bases not matched to a gene: 13. Supplemented by reference TRBV5-4 and TRBJ2-1, the full variable domain reads ETGVTQSPTHLIKTRGQQVTLRCSSQSGHNTVSWYQQALGQGPQFIFQYYREEENGRGNFPPRFSGLQFPNYSSELNVNALELDDSALYLCASSTSLLAGVGNEQFFGPGTRLTVL.

The gene calls are TRBV28 and TRBJ1-2, with a possible D match to TRBD1 (6 bases). Trimming cost V 8 bases and J 6 bases, with 16 bases left between them. From germline, CDR1 is MDHEN and CDR2 SYDVKM. This CDR3 has 13 amino acids. The CDR3 spells CASVSGQSHGYTF. The CDR3 DNA reads TGTGCCAGCGTGTCGGGACAAAGTCATGGCTACACCTTC.

The chain carries TRBV28 and TRBJ1-1; 10 bases agree with TRBD1. The CDR3 is 15 residues long. CDR1 and CDR2 from the germline V gene are MDHEN and SYDVKM. Trimming at V came to 6 bases and at J to 5 bases, leaving 9 bases not matched to a gene. CDR3 protein: CASRSTGGDRTEAFF. The DNA for the CDR3 is TGTGCCAGCAGGTCGACAGGGGGCGATAGGACTGAAGCTTTCTTT.

This clone was found once. The gene calls are TRBV19 and TRBJ1-3; possible D gene TRBD1, 5 bases. Germline CDR1 reads LNHDA; CDR2 reads SQIVND (reference sequence). This CDR3 has 16 amino acids. V was clipped by 5 bases and J by 2 bases, with 16 bases between them. The CDR3 region has the DNA TGTGCCAGTAGTTTGAGTCCCTTAGGGGCTGGAAACACCATATATTTT. It is translated as CASSLSPLGAGNTIYF.

The chain is built from TRBV10-3 and TRBJ1-3; a possible D gene is TRBD1 (5 bases). This CDR3 is built from 14 residues. Trimming took off 3 bases at V and 4 bases at J, with 10 bases between the two ends. The germline gives CDR1 ENHRY, CDR2 SYGVKD. The CDR3, as DNA: TGTGCCATCAGTGATGTGCAGGGCGGAAACACCATATATTTT. The encoded protein is CAISDVQGGNTIYF.

The DNA for the CDR3 is TGTGCCAGCAGCCCCGAGCGGGTAGCCTACAATGAGCAGTTCTTC. Its protein product is CASSPERVAYNEQFF. The J gene is TRBJ2-1, the V gene TRBV5-4, with D possibly being TRBD2 (6 bases). The CDR3 covers 15 residues. The V end lost 4 bases, the J end lost 2 bases, and 13 bases lay between the germline ends. In germline, CDR1 is SGHNT, CDR2 YYREEE (reference sequence).

The chain recombines TRBV5-5 with TRBJ1-5, with a possible D match to TRBD1 (6 bases). From germline, CDR1 is SGHKS and CDR2 YYEKEE (reference sequence). V was pared by 1 base and J by 4 bases, with 9 bases between. The CDR3 consists of 14 residues. The CDR3: CASSLWTENQPQHF. CDR3 DNA: TGTGCCAGCAGCTTGTGGACAGAGAATCAGCCCCAGCATTTT.

The rearrangement joins TRBV2 to TRBJ2-5; D is ambiguous. Trimming cost V 2 bases and J 4 bases, with 14 bases left between them. This CDR3 is 15 amino acids long. The V gene's germline CDR1 is SNHLY and CDR2 FYNNEI. The CDR3 DNA sequence: TGTGCCAGCAGTGAACGGACCCTGGCAGGAGAGACCCAGTACTTC. It yields the protein CASSERTLAGETQYF.